The entry that follows covers one T cell receptor beta chain sequence. The time point is: week 3, after first cycle of checkpoint inhibitor. The data originate from a study of blood T cell dynamics during melanoma immunotherapy. Sequencing was performed with immunoSEQ multiplex PCR; in TCRdb, only in-frame clones are kept and a portion is missing. Its listing shows fewer than 65 clones. Trimming left V 0 bases short and J 7 bases short, with 15 bases between. This CDR3 contains 14 residues. CDR1 is GTSNPN and CDR2 is SVGIG in the germline V gene (reference sequence). The source is a human donor with melanoma. Sample: cell-free DNA from blood, taken from a patient treated with checkpoint blockade. The chain has TRBV30 and TRBJ1-1; D perhaps matches TRBD1 (6 bases). CDR3 sequence: CAWSVPGAVIEAFF. The DNA of the CDR3 is TGTGCCTGGAGTGTACCAGGGGCAGTCATTGAAGCTTTCTTT. Full variable domain (outside the CDR3, taken from reference TRBV30 and TRBJ1-1): SQTIHQWPATLVQPVGSPLSLECTVEGTSNPNLYWYRQAAGRGLQLLFYSVGIGQISSEVPQNLSASRPQDRQFILSSKKLLLSDSGFYLCAWSVPGAVIEAFFGQGTRLTVV.